One TCR beta chain is described in this entry. Its target is unknown. The data originate from a study of shared clonotypes between healthy human individuals. Measured with immunoSEQ multiplex PCR; TCRdb has only the in-frame clones, and not every one. The table includes about 2.4 million clones, 93% detected once. With 6 bases clipped from V and 2 bases from J, the junction kept 10 bases outside the gene matches. Germline V gene lookup returns CDR1 SQVTM and CDR2 ANQGSEA. This CDR3 has 15 residues. Study conclusions and caveats: Rarefaction indicated that sorted-subset sequencing remained incomplete although depth was large.

The sample taken for sequencing was naive CD4+ T cells from PBMCs. Sample subset: CD45RA+ positively selected. The receptor comes from a man younger than 35 in good health. Some clones in this sample may be carry-over from other donors' samples. This chain links TRBV29-1 with TRBJ2-7, with 10 bases aligning to TRBD1. The CDR3 spells CSVRLRTGGAYEQYF. CDR3 nucleotides: TGCAGCGTCCGATTAAGGACAGGGGGGGCCTACGAGCAGTACTTC.